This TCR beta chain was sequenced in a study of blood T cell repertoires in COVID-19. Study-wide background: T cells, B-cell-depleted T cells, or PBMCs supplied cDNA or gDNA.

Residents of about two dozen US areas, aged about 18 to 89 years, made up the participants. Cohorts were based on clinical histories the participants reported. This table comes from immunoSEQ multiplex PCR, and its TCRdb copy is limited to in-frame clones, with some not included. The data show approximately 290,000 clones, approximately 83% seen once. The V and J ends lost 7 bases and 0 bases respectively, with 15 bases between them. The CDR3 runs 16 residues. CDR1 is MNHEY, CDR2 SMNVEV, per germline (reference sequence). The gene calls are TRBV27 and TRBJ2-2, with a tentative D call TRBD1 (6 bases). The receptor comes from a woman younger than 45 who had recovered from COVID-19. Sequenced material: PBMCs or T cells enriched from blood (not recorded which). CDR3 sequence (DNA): TGTGCCAGCAAAACTCCACAGGGTCCGAACACCGGGGAGCTGTTTTTT. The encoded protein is CASKTPQGPNTGELFF.